What follows is one TCR beta chain and its context. Its target is unknown. These data are taken from a study of spatial heterogeneity in lung cancer. Across the whole study: More beta-chain than alpha-chain sequences were consistently detected.

Germline values: CDR1 LNHDA, CDR2 SQIVND (reference sequence). The CDR3 runs to 14 residues. V lost 8 bases to trimming and J lost 2 bases; unmatched junction nucleotides: 8. Individual TCR cDNA molecules each bore their own unique molecular identifier. MiXCR, run by TCRdb on the 5' RACE reads, gives a single entry per CDR3 protein. Of tens of thousands of distinct CDR3 sequences listed, 8.4% are singletons. Specified time point: sample taken at primary tumor resection. Without sorting, whole RNA was sequenced from tumor, nontumor lung or frozen PBMC. General study findings and limits: The appearance of ubiquitous expanded tumor TCRs in blood was greater at resection than follow-up.

The receptor was isolated from a female donor with early-stage non-small cell lung cancer. The chain links TRBV19 to TRBJ2-7, with 8 bases that match TRBD1. The source material was PBMCs, sampled at surgery. The DNA of the CDR3 is TGTGCCAGTGCTACCGGGACAGGACCCTACGAGCAGTACTTC. Residues: CASATGTGPYEQYF.